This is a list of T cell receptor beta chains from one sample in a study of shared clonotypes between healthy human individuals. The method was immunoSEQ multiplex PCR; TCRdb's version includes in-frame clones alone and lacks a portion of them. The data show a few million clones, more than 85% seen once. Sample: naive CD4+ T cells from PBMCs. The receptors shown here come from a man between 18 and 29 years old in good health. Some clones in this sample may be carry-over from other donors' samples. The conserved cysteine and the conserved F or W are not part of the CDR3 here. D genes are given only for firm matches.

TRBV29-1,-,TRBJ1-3,SVEQGGRNTIY
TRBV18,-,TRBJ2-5,ASSPSSFQETQY
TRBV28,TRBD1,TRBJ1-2,ASSTVQGADYYGYT
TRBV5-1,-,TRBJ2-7,ASSLARTDEQY
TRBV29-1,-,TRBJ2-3,SVLGGTQY
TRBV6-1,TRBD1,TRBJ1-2,ASSEDRWRQGDGYT
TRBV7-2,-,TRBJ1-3,ASSLLGGSSGNTIY
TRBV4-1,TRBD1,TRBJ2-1,ASSQLWDRYNEQF
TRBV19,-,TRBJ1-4,ASSIGTGKLF
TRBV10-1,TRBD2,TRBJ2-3,ATAGLAGARVY
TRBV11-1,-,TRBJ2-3,ASSQTSYTQY
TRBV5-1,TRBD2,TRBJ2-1,ASSLGLAGKIDEQF
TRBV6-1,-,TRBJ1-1,ASRQLQDLGEAF
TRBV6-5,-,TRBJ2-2,ASSRTGNTGELF
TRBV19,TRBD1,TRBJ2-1,ASSIILGQGVPRQF
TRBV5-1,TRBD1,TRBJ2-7,ASSWGTGDEQY
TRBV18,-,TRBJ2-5,ASSPRQQETQY
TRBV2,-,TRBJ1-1,ASSLGRGQNTEAF
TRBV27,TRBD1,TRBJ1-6,ASSPDRVGTLH
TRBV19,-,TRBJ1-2,ASSIPGTRRYGYT
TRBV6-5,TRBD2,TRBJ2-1,ASSKTSALWNEQF
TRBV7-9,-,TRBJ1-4,ASSSGGNTNEKLF
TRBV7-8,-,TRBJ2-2,ASTPTRFTGELF
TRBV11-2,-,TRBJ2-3,ASSPGGTDTQY
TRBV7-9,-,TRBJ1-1,ASSFSGSENTEAF
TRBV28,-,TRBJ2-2,ASTYRGAGTGELF
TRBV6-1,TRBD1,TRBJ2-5,ASNPDRVSETQY
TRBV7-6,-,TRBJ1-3,ASSLSDSGNTIY
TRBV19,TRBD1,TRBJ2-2,ASSTGQGASTGELF
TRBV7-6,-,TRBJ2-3,ASSFIRNRKHTDTQY
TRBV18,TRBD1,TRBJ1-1,ASSPYGTEGNTEAF
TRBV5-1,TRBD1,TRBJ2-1,ASSLGQGRHNEQF
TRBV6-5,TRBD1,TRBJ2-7,ASRQTGAAYEQY
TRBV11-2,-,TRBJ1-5,ASSLDHNQPQH
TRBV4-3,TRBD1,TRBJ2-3,ASSQDRAESTQY
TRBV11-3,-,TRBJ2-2,ASRAAGSNTGELF
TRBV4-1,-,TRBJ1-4,ASSQDAVANEKLF
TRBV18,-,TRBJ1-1,ASSPLTKNTEAF
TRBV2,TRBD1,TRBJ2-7,ASRDRGLGEQY
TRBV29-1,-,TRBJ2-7,SVEHAGEQY
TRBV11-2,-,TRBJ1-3,ASSPMMGGGNTIY
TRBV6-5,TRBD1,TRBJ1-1,ASSIRTGDTEAF
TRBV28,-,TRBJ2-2,ASRPSSGELF